This passage covers 16 T cell receptor beta chains from one sample sequenced in a study of T cells in Graves' hyperthyroidism and ophthalmopathy. The investigators amplified TCR beta CDR3 regions from RNA transcripts. With the HTBI primer set, the TCR CDR3 went through a first round of RT-PCR. A single record per CDR3 protein comes from TCRdb applying MiXCR to the multiplex PCR reads. The table shows under 200,000 distinct CDR3 sequences, with 9.4% occurring only once. Material: blood. These receptors were obtained from a woman aged 18-29 years with Graves' hyperthyroidism that later progressed to Graves' ophthalmopathy.

This clonotype was observed at least ten times. The J gene is TRBJ1-1, the V gene TRBV19; unclear D gene. The CDR3 length is 13 residues. V lost 0 bases and J 1 base, leaving 3 bases between the germline ends. Germline loops: CDR1 LNHDA, CDR2 SQIVND (reference sequence). Here the CDR3 DNA reads TGTGCCAGTAGTATAGATCGGAACACTGAAGCTTTCTTT. Its protein is CASSIDRNTEAFF.

The table lists this clonotype with many counts. The V gene is TRBV3-1, the J gene TRBJ1-2; 8 nucleotides agree with TRBD1. Germline assignment: CDR1 LGHDT and CDR2 YNNKEL (reference sequence). CDR3 length: 13 residues. The ends lost 1 base at V and 6 bases at J; junction bases unmatched: 1. Here the CDR3 DNA reads TGTGCCAGCAGCCAAGGGACAGGGAATGGCTACACCTTC. Amino acid sequence: CASSQGTGNGYTF.

This clonotype has just a few counts. V is TRBV30 and J is TRBJ1-6; possible D gene TRBD1, 6 bases. The CDR3 covers 15 residues. Germline V gene sequence: CDR1 GTSNPN, CDR2 SVGIG (reference sequence). V lost 0 bases, J lost 7 bases, and 13 bases lay in between. DNA for the CDR3: TGTGCCTGGAGTGTCTGGGGGGCGCGGAATTCACCCCTCCACTTT. Its translation: CAWSVWGARNSPLHF.

Only a few counts were recorded for this clonotype. The chain employs TRBV5-1 and TRBJ2-2, with 7 bases fitting TRBD1. J lost 2 bases, V lost 2 bases, and 3 bases had no gene match. This CDR3 region has 15 residues. Germline V gene lookup returns CDR1 SGHRS and CDR2 YFSETQ. CDR3 amino acids: CASSLDRANTGELFF. In nucleotides, the CDR3 is TGCGCCAGCAGCTTAGACAGGGCTAACACCGGGGAGCTGTTTTTT.

In its sample, this clonotype was seen many times. The CDR3 protein is CASSPDGQNTGELFF. CDR3 sequence (DNA): TGTGCCAGCAGCCCGGACGGACAGAACACCGGGGAGCTGTTTTTT. The chain couples TRBV7-3 to TRBJ2-2; D perhaps matches TRBD1 (5 bases). The CDR3 has 15 amino acids. Germline CDR1 and CDR2: SGHTA and FQGTGA. Trimming shortened V by 5 bases and J by 1 base, and 11 bases separated the two germline ends.

This clonotype showed up many times. The rearrangement uses TRBV2 and TRBJ1-2, with a tentative D call TRBD1 (5 bases). CDR1 SNHLY and CDR2 FYNNEI come from the germline V gene. This CDR3 region has 15 residues. The V end lost 3 bases, the J end lost 3 bases, and 14 bases lay between the germline ends. The CDR3 region has the DNA TGTGCCAGCAGTGAGACGGAGGGGCCTTACTATGGCTACACCTTC. Translation: CASSETEGPYYGYTF.

At least ten counts were recorded for this clonotype. The genes are TRBV7-2 and TRBJ1-1; D uncertain. V was shortened by 3 bases and J by 5 bases, with 13 bases between the two germline ends. The CDR3 consists of 14 residues. CDR1 SGHTA and CDR2 FQGNSA come from the germline V gene. The CDR3 region is CASSFTGSGTEAFF. CDR3 bases: TGTGCCAGCAGCTTCACGGGGAGTGGGACTGAAGCTTTCTTT.

This clonotype was found many times. J is TRBJ1-6 and V is TRBV6-1; 8 bases align to TRBD1. The CDR3 has 13 residues. J lost 9 bases, V lost 2 bases, and 0 bases had no gene match. Germline CDR1 and CDR2: MNHNS and SASEGT. The CDR3 nucleotides read TGTGCCAGCAGTGAAACAGGGGGTTCACCCCTCCACTTT. It translates to CASSETGGSPLHF.

This clonotype was seen many times. The chain employs TRBV6-1 and TRBJ1-4, with D uncertain. This CDR3 has 14 amino acids. Germline values: CDR1 MNHNS, CDR2 SASEGT. Trimming left V 6 bases short and J 0 bases short, with 8 bases between. This chain's CDR3 is CASRWTATNEKLFF. CDR3 coding DNA: TGTGCCAGCAGGTGGACTGCAACTAATGAAAAACTGTTTTTT.

As to this clonotype: This sequence may be a read error, since a much larger clone differs from it by one base. This sequence joins TRBV29-1 and TRBJ2-4; D gene unclear. The germline V gene encodes CDR1 SQVTM and CDR2 ANQGSEA. Trimming pared 6 bases from V and 3 bases from J, leaving 18 bases between. The CDR3 totals 15 residues. CDR3 loop: CSVKHGFRSKNIQYF. CDR3 nucleotides: TGCAGCGTGAAACATGGGTTTAGGAGCAAAAACATTCAGTACTTC.

There are many counts of this clonotype. The chain carries TRBV3-1 and TRBJ2-1; 8 bases agree with TRBD2. This CDR3 is built from 16 residues. J gave up 9 bases and V 1 base, and 11 bases lay outside the gene matches. Germline loops: CDR1 LGHDT, CDR2 YNNKEL (reference sequence). As DNA, the CDR3 is TGTGCCAGCAGCCAAGGGGCGGGAGGACCCCGGGGTGAGCAGTTCTTC. It codes for CASSQGAGGPRGEQFF.

The chain combines TRBV3-1 with TRBJ2-5; tentatively, D is TRBD2 (6 bases). The germline gives CDR1 LGHDT, CDR2 YNNKEL (reference sequence). Trimming removed 8 bases at V and 7 bases at J, with 17 bases between. The CDR3 runs to 13 residues. CDR3 sequence: CASSLSHGGTQYF. CDR3 nucleotides: TGTGCCAGCTCCCTTAGCCACGGGGGGACCCAGTACTTC.

This clonotype came up many times. The CDR3 region has the DNA TGCAGTGCTCCAACAACCGGGACAGGGGATCCTGAAGCTTTCTTT. It is translated as CSAPTTGTGDPEAFF. This rearrangement joins TRBV20-1 to TRBJ1-1; the match to TRBD1 covers 10 bases. From germline, CDR1 is DFQATT and CDR2 SNEGSKA (reference sequence). This CDR3 is 15 amino acids long. Trimming at V came to 5 bases and at J to 6 bases, leaving 12 bases not matched to a gene.

The rearrangement joins TRBV20-1 to TRBJ1-2, with TRBD1 identical over 7 bases. The trim removed 2 bases at V and 4 bases at J, leaving 7 bases unmatched. Germline loops: CDR1 DFQATT, CDR2 SNEGSKA (reference sequence). This CDR3 is 14 amino acids long. CDR3: CSARTDRTTYGYTF. The CDR3 DNA follows: TGCAGTGCTAGAACGGACAGGACTACCTATGGCTACACCTTC.

This clonotype was counted ten times or more. The chain is built from TRBV20-1 and TRBJ2-7; 9 bases align to TRBD1. This CDR3 has 15 residues. From germline, CDR1 is DFQATT and CDR2 SNEGSKA (reference sequence). V gave up 1 base and J gave up 3 bases; unmatched junction bases: 7. The CDR3 DNA sequence: TGCAGTGCTAGAGGACCCGGGACAGGGCACTACGAGCAGTACTTC. Its protein product is CSARGPGTGHYEQYF.

This clonotype was picked up many times. The chain combines TRBV12-3 or TRBV12-4 with TRBJ2-2; TRBD2 matches at 11 bases. This CDR3 spans 15 amino acids. V lost 5 bases to trimming and J lost 6 bases; unmatched junction nucleotides: 5. CDR3 region: CASSRSGGASGELFF. CDR3 DNA: TGTGCCAGCAGTCGTAGCGGGGGGGCCTCCGGGGAGCTGTTTTTT.